A selection of T cell receptor beta chains follows, all from one sample in a study of T-cell reconstitution after alpha-beta-depleted transplantation in children. TCRdb reprocessed the PCR reads via MiXCR and lists one record per CDR3 protein. Among around 580,000 distinct CDR3 sequences listed, 25% to 30% were seen once. Here the sequenced sample was PBMCs, taken before TCRalphabeta/CD19-depleted stem cell transplant. The receptors shown here come from a boy less than two years old with Wiskott-Aldrich syndrome, due to receive a stem cell transplant. Both conserved end residues are trimmed from each CDR3. Fields, in order: V gene, D gene, CDR3 protein. A D gene is named only where the DNA matches it firmly.

v_gene: TRBV5-1
d_gene: TRBD2
CDR3aa: ASSIRTSGRTGELF

v_gene: TRBV10-3
d_gene: -
CDR3aa: AISGADTQY

v_gene: TRBV20-1
d_gene: -
CDR3aa: SARHRAPNQPQH

v_gene: TRBV7-9
d_gene: TRBD1
CDR3aa: ASSLGQGASGNTIY

v_gene: TRBV18
d_gene: -
CDR3aa: ASSPPQGETQY

v_gene: TRBV15
d_gene: -
CDR3aa: ATSRKLLSDVLT

v_gene: TRBV20-1
d_gene: -
CDR3aa: SAGRIRTIFSETQY

v_gene: TRBV27
d_gene: -
CDR3aa: ASRNEVGGSYEQY

v_gene: TRBV20-1
d_gene: TRBD1
CDR3aa: SAGTGREKLF

v_gene: TRBV3-1
d_gene: TRBD1
CDR3aa: ASSQALTGVTGELF

v_gene: TRBV7-9
d_gene: TRBD2
CDR3aa: ASSSPGLALSYEQY

v_gene: TRBV10-3
d_gene: -
CDR3aa: AISDPSLGNIQY

v_gene: TRBV5-1
d_gene: -
CDR3aa: ASSLGESAADTQY

v_gene: TRBV5-1
d_gene: TRBD1
CDR3aa: ASSLYGQGWTDSPLH

v_gene: TRBV20-1
d_gene: TRBD1
CDR3aa: SASRQGEQPQH

v_gene: TRBV29-1
d_gene: -
CDR3aa: SVEGGGSEYNEQF

v_gene: TRBV4-1
d_gene: -
CDR3aa: ASSQGGGSDYEQY

v_gene: TRBV5-1
d_gene: -
CDR3aa: ASSNPGHGTEAF

v_gene: TRBV5-1
d_gene: -
CDR3aa: ASSPGADYNEQF

v_gene: TRBV5-1
d_gene: -
CDR3aa: ASSPGTGSEDTQY

v_gene: TRBV28
d_gene: TRBD1
CDR3aa: ATQGAFKNIQY

v_gene: TRBV5-1
d_gene: -
CDR3aa: ASSLDGATDTQY